This passage covers 23 T cell receptor beta chains from one sample sequenced in a study of tissue T cells after allogeneic stem cell transplantation. Assay used: immunoSEQ multiplex PCR; TCRdb lists only in-frame clones, some missing. The sample consists of approximately 8,800 clones, 37% of them appearing once. Time point here: mouse harvest day 14 after allogeneic transplant. Mouse grafts combined 10^7 T-cell-depleted bone marrow cells with 10^6 splenic CD5+ T cells. The sample was skin. The source of these receptors is a female BALB/c mouse given C57BL/6 T cells with graft-versus-host disease after an allogeneic hematopoietic cell transplant.

This clone is labeled as medium-sized. Genes here carry mouse names. Coverage ceases 1 residue before the CDR3 finishes, and the germline J gene fills in the end. The chain carries TRBV12-1 and TRBJ1-5; 9 positions agree with TRBD1. The J segment lost 3 bases and the V segment lost 0 bases, leaving 2 bases of the junction unmatched. The CDR3 totals 15 residues. Germline V gene data show CDR1 as SGHSN and CDR2 as HYEKVE. CDR3 bases read: TGTGCCAGCTCTCTCGGGACAGGGATCAACCAGGCTCCGCTT. It yields the protein CASSLGTGINQAPL. The full CDR3 sequence reads CASSLGTGINQAPLF. Together with reference TRBV12-1 and TRBJ1-5, the CDR3 gives the full variable domain: DSGVVQSPRHIIKEKGGRSVLTCIPISGHSNVVWYQQTLGKELKFLIQHYEKVERDKGFLPSRFSVQQFDDYHSEMNMSALELEDSAMYFCASSLGTGINQAPLFGEGTRLSVL.

By share of the sample, this clone is medium-sized. Gene and germline names: mouse. The read ends 1 residue early relative to the CDR3; the germline J gene fills the gap. The J gene is TRBJ2-5, the V gene TRBV26, with D perhaps assigned TRBD1 or TRBD2 (6 bases each). The CDR3 runs to 13 residues. From germline, CDR1 is KGHPV and CDR2 FQNQEV (reference sequence). The germline V and J ends were trimmed by 4 bases and 3 bases, with 8 bases remaining between them. The CDR3 spells CASSQGGQDTQYF. The part of the CDR3 DNA that was read is TGTGCCAGCAGTCAGGGGGGTCAAGACACCCAGTAC.

This clone was counted a single time. The gene symbols are mouse symbols. The read terminates 1 residue ahead of where the CDR3 ends, so the germline J gene completes it. The gene calls are TRBV31 and TRBJ1-1; no definite D call. Trimming took off 0 bases at V and 1 base at J, with 3 bases between the two ends. CDR3 length: 12 amino acids. Looked up from germline, CDR1 is GKSSPN and CDR2 is SITVG. The CDR3 spells CAWSLLNTEVFF. The covered CDR3 bases are TGTGCCTGGAGTCTCTTAAACACAGAAGTCTTC.

A remark on this clone: Gene names are mouse gene names. The CDR3 is cut off 1 residue early in the read; its end comes from the germline J gene. The rearrangement joins TRBV2 to TRBJ2-4; D is unresolved. The V end was cut by 1 base, the J end by 5 bases, with 4 bases between. Germline lookup yields CDR1 LGHNA and CDR2 YSYQKL. The CDR3 contains 12 residues. CDR3 in amino acids: CASSQGINTLYF. The CDR3 DNA, read in part, is TGTGCCAGCAGCCAAGGCATAAACACCTTGTAC.

This clone appeared a few times. This may arise from a read error, as a much more abundant clone is one base away. The germline and genes are mouse ones. The read terminates 1 residue ahead of where the CDR3 ends, so the germline J gene completes it. The chain recombines TRBV3 with TRBJ1-3; D not certain. Trimming stripped 1 base from V and 0 bases from J, with 4 bases between. This CDR3 contains 14 residues. The V gene's germline CDR1 is SNHLY and CDR2 FYNGKV (reference sequence). The CDR3 sequence is CASSLGSSGNTLYF. CDR3 DNA (partial): TGTGCCAGCAGCTTAGGCAGTTCTGGAAATACGCTCTAT.

This clone is a singleton in its sample. Mouse names are used for the genes. The read finishes 1 residue shy of the CDR3 end, and the germline J gene is used to complete it. The chain links TRBV31 to TRBJ1-2, with D unclear. In germline, CDR1 is GKSSPN, CDR2 SITVG. The ends were cut back, 0 bases at V and 0 bases at J, with 8 bases in the middle. This CDR3 has 14 residues. CDR3 sequence reads: CAWSLGNANSDYTF. Incomplete CDR3 DNA: TGTGCCTGGAGTCTAGGAAACGCAAACTCCGACTACACC.

About this clone: Here the gene names and germline are mouse. The missing CDR3 end, 1 residue past where the read stops, is filled in from the germline J gene. The V call is TRBV31, the J call TRBJ2-5; TRBD1 agrees at 8 bases. The CDR3 has 15 residues. Trimming removed 0 bases from V and 2 bases from J; junction bases left unmatched: 4. The germline V gene encodes CDR1 GKSSPN and CDR2 SITVG. The CDR3 sequence: CAWSLEQGGQDTQYF. Incomplete CDR3 DNA: TGTGCCTGGAGTCTAGAACAGGGGGGCCAAGACACCCAGTAC. Full variable domain (rest looked up from reference TRBV31 and TRBJ2-5): AQTIHQWPVAEIKAVGSPLSLGCTIKGKSSPNLYWYWQATGGTLQQLFYSITVGQVESVVQLNLSASRPKDDQFILSTEKLLLSHSGFYLCAWSLEQGGQDTQYFGPGTRLLVL.

Points on this clone: The gene names given are mouse names. The CDR3 end falls 1 residue outside the read, so it is completed with the germline J gene. This chain uses TRBV12-2 with TRBJ2-5, with TRBD2 matching 11 bases. The ends lost 2 bases at V and 6 bases at J; junction bases unmatched: 6. In germline, CDR1 is SGHLS, CDR2 HYDKME. The CDR3 is made up of 15 amino acids. The CDR3 protein is CASSPTGGVGDTQYF. Partial CDR3 DNA: TGTGCCAGCTCTCCGACTGGGGGGGTAGGGGACACCCAGTAC. Together with reference TRBV12-2 and TRBJ2-5, the CDR3 gives the full variable domain: NSGVVQSPRYIIKGKGERSILKCIPISGHLSVAWYQQTQGQELKFFIQHYDKMERDKGNLPSRFSVQQFDDYHSEMNMSALELEDSAVYFCASSPTGGVGDTQYFGPGTRLLVL.

In its sample, this clone ranks as medium-sized (0.01 to 0.1%). Any gene name here is a mouse gene name. The missing CDR3 end, 1 residue past where the read stops, is filled in from the germline J gene. This rearrangement joins TRBV5 to TRBJ1-4; perhaps TRBD1 as D (6 bases). The V and J ends lost 4 bases and 0 bases respectively, with 9 bases between them. The CDR3 consists of 15 residues. Germline V gives CDR1 LGHNA, CDR2 YNLKQL (reference sequence). Incomplete CDR3 DNA: TGTGCCAGCAGCCCCAGGACAGTTTCCAACGAAAGATTATTT. Its protein product is CASSPRTVSNERLF. The whole CDR3 reads CASSPRTVSNERLFF.

Comment on this clone: Gene names refer to mouse genes. The missing CDR3 end, 1 residue past where the read stops, is filled in from the germline J gene. This chain links TRBV26 with TRBJ1-3; no reliable D call. Germline CDR1 reads KGHPV; CDR2 reads FQNQEV (reference sequence). The CDR3 is 15 residues long. V lost 0 bases, J lost 0 bases, and 6 bases lay in between. The sequenced CDR3 bases are TGTGCCAGCAGTCTGTCGGCAGCTTCTGGAAATACGCTCTAT. Encoded protein: CASSLSAASGNTLY. The full CDR3 reads CASSLSAASGNTLYF.

There are a few counts of this clone. Here the gene names and germline are mouse. The CDR3 is cut off 1 residue early in the read; its end comes from the germline J gene. This chain uses TRBV26 with TRBJ2-4; 9 nucleotides align to TRBD2. The germline V gene has CDR1 KGHPV and CDR2 FQNQEV (reference sequence). This CDR3 has 15 amino acids. V gave up 3 bases and J gave up 3 bases; unmatched junction bases: 4. This CDR3 reads CASSLGGAPQNTLYF. The DNA read from the CDR3 is TGTGCCAGCAGTCTTGGGGGGGCGCCGCAAAACACCTTGTAC.

This clone was observed a few times. Germline and genes here are mouse. The CDR3 spells CASSLGTGGNSDYTF. The part of the CDR3 DNA that was read is TGTGCCAGCAGTCTGGGGACAGGGGGAAACTCCGACTACACC. The rearrangement joins TRBV26 to TRBJ1-2; 11 bases align to TRBD1. From the germline J gene comes the end of the CDR3, since the read stops 1 residue before it. V lost 2 bases to trimming and J lost 1 base; unmatched junction nucleotides: 0. Germline V gene data show CDR1 as KGHPV and CDR2 as FQNQEV (reference sequence). CDR3 length: 15 amino acids. Complete variable domain (other parts from reference TRBV26 and TRBJ1-2): NSKVIQTPRYLVKGQGQKAKMRCIPEKGHPVVFWYQQNKNNEFKFLINFQNQEVLQQIDMTEKRFSAECPSNSPCSLEIQSSEAGDSALYLCASSLGTGGNSDYTFGSGTRLLVI.

Of note for this clone: Gene names denote mouse genes. The CDR3 is cut off 1 residue early in the read; its end comes from the germline J gene. The rearrangement uses TRBV13-1 and TRBJ1-5, with TRBD1 matching 9 bases. The CDR3 is made up of 12 amino acids. Germline V gene sequence: CDR1 NSHNY, CDR2 SYGAGN. After removal of 7 bases from V and 5 bases from J, the junction contained 1 base not matched to a gene. The sequenced CDR3 bases are TGTGCCAGCCGGGACAGGGACCAGGCTCCGCTT. It yields the protein CASRDRDQAPL. In full, the CDR3 reads CASRDRDQAPLF.

On this clone: Genes and germline come from the mouse. The sequenced fragment ends 1 residue before the CDR3 boundary, so the rest is inferred from the germline J gene. The rearrangement links TRBV26 to TRBJ1-6; no clear D gene. TRBJ1-6 is noted as an ORF with a role that remains uncertain. CDR3 length equals 13 residues. V gave up 2 bases and J gave up 6 bases, with 5 bases separating them. CDR1 KGHPV and CDR2 FQNQEV come from the germline V gene (reference sequence). The covered CDR3 bases are TGTGCCAGCAGTCTGGAGGGTAATTCGCCCCTCTAC. It translates to CASSLEGNSPLY. The full CDR3 sequence reads CASSLEGNSPLYF.

In this sample, this clone turned up a few times. Genes and germline are mouse. The DNA ends 1 residue before the CDR3 does, and the rest of the CDR3 is filled in from the germline J gene. This chain connects TRBV2 to TRBJ2-7, with D uncertain. The CDR3 has 13 residues. Germline loops: CDR1 LGHNA, CDR2 YSYQKL. V lost 0 bases and J 4 bases, leaving 7 bases between the germline ends. Incomplete CDR3 DNA: TGTGCCAGCAGCCAAGATGTCAAATATGAACAGTAC. Protein product: CASSQDVKYEQY. The entire CDR3 sequence reads CASSQDVKYEQYF.

A remark on this clone: The genes and germline here are from mouse. The read finishes 1 residue shy of the CDR3 end, and the germline J gene is used to complete it. V usage is TRBV5 and J usage is TRBJ2-4; 7 bases fit TRBD2. Germline values: CDR1 LGHNA, CDR2 YNLKQL (reference sequence). This CDR3 has 13 residues. After removal of 4 bases from V and 4 bases from J, the junction contained 2 bases not matched to a gene. CDR3 in amino acids: CASSPDWENTLYF. Incomplete CDR3 DNA: TGTGCCAGCAGCCCTGACTGGGAAAACACCTTGTAC.

This clone appeared a few times. A much more abundant neighbour one base away suggests this may be a read error. Gene names and germline match the mouse. The missing CDR3 end, 1 residue past where the read stops, is filled in from the germline J gene. The chain uses TRBV26 and TRBJ2-7, with TRBD2 identical over 7 bases. The V and J ends lost 6 bases and 0 bases, in that order; junction bases with no gene match: 5. The germline V gene has CDR1 KGHPV and CDR2 FQNQEV (reference sequence). The CDR3 covers 14 residues. The chain's CDR3 is CASSLLGPSYEQYF. The CDR3 DNA, read in part, is TGTGCCAGCAGCCTACTGGGGCCCTCCTATGAACAGTAC.

In this sample, this clone is medium-sized. The gene names here belong to mouse. The sequenced fragment ends 1 residue before the CDR3 boundary, so the rest is inferred from the germline J gene. This chain links TRBV3 with TRBJ1-5; D might be TRBD1 (6 bases). V dropped 6 bases and J dropped 0 bases, with 12 bases sitting between them. The CDR3 spans 15 residues. Germline V gene data show CDR1 as SNHLY and CDR2 as FYNGKV (reference sequence). Here the CDR3 reads CASSRDNYNNQAPLF. The sequenced part of the CDR3 DNA is TGTGCCAGCAGTCGGGACAACTATAACAACCAGGCTCCGCTT.

As for this clone: The listed genes are named as in mouse. The read halts 1 residue ahead of the CDR3 end, with the missing end drawn from the germline J gene. This chain connects TRBV23 to TRBJ2-5; TRBD1, the D gene given by the table, was not confirmed from the DNA. This CDR3 is 15 amino acids long. Germline loops: CDR1 KGHTA, CDR2 FQNQQP. The part of the CDR3 DNA that was read is TGCTCCAGCAGTCAATATCGGGACAGACAAGACACCCAGTAC. This encodes CSSSQYRDRQDTQY. The full CDR3 is CSSSQYRDRQDTQYF.

Turning to this clone: Gene names denote mouse genes. The observed sequence ends 1 residue before the CDR3 terminus, with the missing tail filled in from the germline J gene. This chain uses TRBV13-2 with TRBJ1-1; D is perhaps TRBD1 (5 bases). V lost 5 bases, J lost 0 bases, and 11 bases lay in between. This CDR3 region has 14 residues. Per germline, CDR1 NNHNN and CDR2 SYGAGS (reference sequence). Incomplete CDR3 DNA: TGTGCCAGCGGGAACAGGAATGCAAACACAGAAGTCTTC. Its protein product is CASGNRNANTEVF. The complete CDR3 reads CASGNRNANTEVFF.

A word on this clone: Mouse names are used for the genes. The read is 1 residue too short to cover the CDR3 end, so that end is filled in from the germline J gene. The chain is built from TRBV2 and TRBJ2-3, with TRBD1 matching 12 bases. The V gene's germline CDR1 is LGHNA and CDR2 YSYQKL. The CDR3 sequence is 17 residues long. Trimming at V came to 4 bases and at J to 1 base, leaving 6 bases not matched to a gene. This chain's CDR3 is CASSLRDRGHGAETLYF. CDR3 DNA, as far as it was read: TGTGCCAGCAGCCTCCGGGACAGGGGGCATGGTGCAGAAACGCTGTAT.

For this clone: Gene names and germline refer to mouse. The observed sequence ends 1 residue before the CDR3 terminus, with the missing tail filled in from the germline J gene. The chain has TRBV26 and TRBJ2-5; 9 nucleotides agree with TRBD1. Trimming took 6 bases from V and 4 from J; bases not matched to a gene: 2. The CDR3 totals 13 residues. Germline V CDR1 and CDR2: KGHPV, FQNQEV (reference sequence). The covered CDR3 bases are TGTGCCAGCAGGCGGACAGGGGAAGACACCCAGTAC. Its translation is CASRRTGEDTQY. The complete CDR3 reads CASRRTGEDTQYF.

The table lists this clone with a few counts. Here the gene names and germline are mouse. The read gets to within 1 residue of the CDR3 end, and the germline J gene fills in the rest. The V call is TRBV19, the J call TRBJ2-3; TRBD1 or TRBD2 may be the D gene (5 bases each). Germline CDR1 FNHDT, CDR2 SITEND (reference sequence). This CDR3 is built from 15 residues. V was pared by 4 bases and J by 0 bases, with 12 bases between. The CDR3 spells CASSPRGKSAETLYF. The DNA read from the CDR3 is TGTGCCAGCAGTCCACGGGGGAAGAGTGCAGAAACGCTGTAT.